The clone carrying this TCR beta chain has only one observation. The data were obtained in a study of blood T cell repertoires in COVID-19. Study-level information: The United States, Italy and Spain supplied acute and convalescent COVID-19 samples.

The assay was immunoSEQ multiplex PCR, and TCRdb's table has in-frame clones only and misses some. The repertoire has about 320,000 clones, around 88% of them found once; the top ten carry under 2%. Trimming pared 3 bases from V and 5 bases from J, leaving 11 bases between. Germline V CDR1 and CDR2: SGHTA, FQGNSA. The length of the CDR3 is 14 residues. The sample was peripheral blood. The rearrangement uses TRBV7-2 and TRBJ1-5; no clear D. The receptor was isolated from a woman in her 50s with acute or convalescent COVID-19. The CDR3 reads CASSLGNRDQPQHF. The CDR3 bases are TGTGCCAGCAGCTTGGGCAACCGAGATCAGCCCCAGCATTTT. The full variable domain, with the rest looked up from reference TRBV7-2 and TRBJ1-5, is GAGVSQSPSNKVTEKGKDVELRCDPISGHTALYWYRQSLGQGLEFLIYFQGNSAPDKSGLPSDRFSAERTGGSVSTLTIQRTQQEDSAVYLCASSLGNRDQPQHFGDGTRLSIL.